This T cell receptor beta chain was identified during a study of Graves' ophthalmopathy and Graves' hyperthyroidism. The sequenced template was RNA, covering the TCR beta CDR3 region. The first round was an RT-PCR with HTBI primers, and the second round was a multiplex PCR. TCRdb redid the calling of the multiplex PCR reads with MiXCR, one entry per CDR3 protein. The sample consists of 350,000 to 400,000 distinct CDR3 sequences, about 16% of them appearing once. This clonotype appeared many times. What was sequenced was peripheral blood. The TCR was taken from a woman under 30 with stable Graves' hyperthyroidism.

The CDR3 nucleotides read TGTGCCAGCAGCTTACGTTGGACCGAAGAAGCTTTCTTT. This translates into CASSLRWTEEAFF. The chain couples TRBV5-4 to TRBJ1-1; D call uncertain. The CDR3 length is 13 residues. V lost 2 bases, J lost 8 bases, and 13 bases lay in between. Germline loops: CDR1 SGHNT, CDR2 YYREEE (reference sequence).